This T cell receptor (beta chain) originates from a study of cytotoxic CD8 clonotypes in ibrutinib-treated CLL. The CDR3 runs to 18 residues. V was pared by 10 bases and J by 0 bases, with 15 bases of the junction left unmatched. Germline CDR1 ENHRY, CDR2 SYGVKD. Study-level points and caveats: Sustained-remission and progressing patients diverged in sampling times. There were few public clonotypes, and on treatment they contracted or stayed stable.

As for this clone: Its specificity is unknown.

Some clones are missing from TCRdb's copy, which holds only in-frame ones; the method was immunoSEQ multiplex PCR. The sample has just over 200,000 clones, 75% to 80% seen once. The chain carries TRBV10-3 and TRBJ2-6; the match to TRBD1 covers 7 bases. The sequencing here drew on PBMCs, taken after 12 months of ibrutinib treatment. This TCR was sampled from a human donor with chronic lymphocytic leukemia. The CDR3 sequence: CATLQTDRASSGANVLTF. The CDR3 DNA is TGTGCCACCCTACAAACCGACAGGGCCAGCTCTGGGGCCAACGTCCTGACTTTC.